Sequencing of this T cell receptor beta chain was carried out in a study of cytotoxic CD8 clonotypes in ibrutinib-treated CLL. About the study: The cohort had ten to eleven relapsed/refractory and around 15 treatment-naive patients, around 18 IGHV unmutated. Notes on the study in general: Rare overall, public clonotypes shrank or held steady under therapy. Higher clonality was seen at ibrutinib response and a return toward baseline at progression.

Germline V gives CDR1 SGHDN, CDR2 FVKESK. Trimming removed 0 bases from V and 10 bases from J, with 15 bases in between. The length of the CDR3 is 14 residues. Clones were sequenced by immunoSEQ multiplex PCR, and TCRdb holds only the in-frame ones, with some missing. This table has tens of thousands of clones, around three quarters appearing once. A word on this clone: Its antigen is not known.

The specimen was PBMCs, collected after 24 months of ibrutinib treatment. This chain uses TRBV14 with TRBJ1-1; a weak D match, TRBD1 (5 bases). The sequence came from a human donor with chronic lymphocytic leukemia. The CDR3 reads CASSQDLGPERAFF. The DNA of the CDR3 is TGTGCCAGCAGCCAAGATCTGGGGCCGGAAAGAGCTTTCTTT.